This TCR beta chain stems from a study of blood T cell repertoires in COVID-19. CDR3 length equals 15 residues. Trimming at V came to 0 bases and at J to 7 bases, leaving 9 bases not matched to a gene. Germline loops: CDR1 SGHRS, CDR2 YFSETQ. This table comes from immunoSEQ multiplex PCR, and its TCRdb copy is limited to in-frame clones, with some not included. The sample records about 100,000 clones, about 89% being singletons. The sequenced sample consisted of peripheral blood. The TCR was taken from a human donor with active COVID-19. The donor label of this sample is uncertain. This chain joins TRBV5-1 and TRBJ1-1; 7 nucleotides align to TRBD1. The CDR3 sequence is CASSLEGQTGDEAFF. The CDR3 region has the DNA TGCGCCAGCAGCTTGGAGGGACAGACTGGGGATGAAGCTTTCTTT.